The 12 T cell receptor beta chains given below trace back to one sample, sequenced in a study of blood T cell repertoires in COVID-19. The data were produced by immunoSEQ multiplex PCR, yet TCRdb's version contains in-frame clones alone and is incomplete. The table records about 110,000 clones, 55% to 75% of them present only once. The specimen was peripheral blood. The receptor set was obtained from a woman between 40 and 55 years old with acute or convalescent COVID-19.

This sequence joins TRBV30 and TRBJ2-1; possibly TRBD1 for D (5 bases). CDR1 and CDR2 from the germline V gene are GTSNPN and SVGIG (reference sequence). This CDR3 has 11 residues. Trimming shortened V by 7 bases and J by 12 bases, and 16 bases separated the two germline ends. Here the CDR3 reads CASSLGALQFF. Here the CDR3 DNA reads TGTGCCTCCTCCTTAGGGGCTCTGCAGTTCTTC.

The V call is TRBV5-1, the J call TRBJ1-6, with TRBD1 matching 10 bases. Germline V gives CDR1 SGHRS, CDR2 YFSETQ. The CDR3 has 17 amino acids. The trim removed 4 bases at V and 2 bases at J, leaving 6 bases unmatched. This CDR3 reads CASSHGQGEPYNSPLHF. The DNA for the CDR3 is TGCGCCAGCAGCCATGGACAGGGGGAACCCTATAATTCACCCCTCCACTTT. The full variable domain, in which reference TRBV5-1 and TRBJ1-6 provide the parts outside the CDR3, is KAGVTQTPRYLIKTRGQQVTLSCSPISGHRSVSWYQQTPGQGLQFLFEYFSETQRNKGNFPGRFSGRQFSNSRSEMNVSTLELGDSALYLCASSHGQGEPYNSPLHFGNGTRLTVT.

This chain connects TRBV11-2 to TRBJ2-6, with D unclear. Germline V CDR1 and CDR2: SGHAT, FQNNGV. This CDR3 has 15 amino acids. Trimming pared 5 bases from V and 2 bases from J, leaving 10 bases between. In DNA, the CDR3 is TGTGCCAGCAGCCCCGGGTCGGCTGGGGCCAACGTCCTGACTTTC. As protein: CASSPGSAGANVLTF.

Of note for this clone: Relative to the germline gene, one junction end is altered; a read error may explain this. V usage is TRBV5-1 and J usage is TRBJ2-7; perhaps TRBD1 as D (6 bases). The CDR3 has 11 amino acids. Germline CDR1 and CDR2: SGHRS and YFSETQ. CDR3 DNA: TGCGCCAGCAGCTTGTCGGGCGACAGGCATTTC. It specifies CASSLSGDRHF.

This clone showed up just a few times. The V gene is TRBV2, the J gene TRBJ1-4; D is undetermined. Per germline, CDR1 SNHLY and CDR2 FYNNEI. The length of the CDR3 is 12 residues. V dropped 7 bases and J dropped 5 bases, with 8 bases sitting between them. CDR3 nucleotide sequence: TGTGCCAGCACCCGAGCCAATGAAAAACTGTTTTTT. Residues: CASTRANEKLFF.

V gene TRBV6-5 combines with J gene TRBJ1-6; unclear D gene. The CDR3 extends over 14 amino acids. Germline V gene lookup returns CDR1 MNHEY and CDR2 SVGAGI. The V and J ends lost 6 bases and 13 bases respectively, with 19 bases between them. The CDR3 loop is CASRPDGGRSPLHF. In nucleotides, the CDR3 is TGTGCCAGCAGACCCGACGGTGGGAGATCCCCCCTCCACTTT.

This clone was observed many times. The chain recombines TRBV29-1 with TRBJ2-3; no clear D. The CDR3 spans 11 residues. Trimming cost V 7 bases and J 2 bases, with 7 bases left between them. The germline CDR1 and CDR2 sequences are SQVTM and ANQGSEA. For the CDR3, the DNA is TGCAGCGGACTGTACACAGATACGCAGTATTTT. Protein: CSGLYTDTQYF.

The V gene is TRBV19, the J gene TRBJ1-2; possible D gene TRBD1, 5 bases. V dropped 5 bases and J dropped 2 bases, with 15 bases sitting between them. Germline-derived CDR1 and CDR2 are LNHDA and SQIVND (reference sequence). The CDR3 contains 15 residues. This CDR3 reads CASSAPDRLNYGYTF. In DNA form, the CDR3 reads TGTGCCAGTAGTGCCCCCGACAGACTCAACTATGGCTACACCTTC.

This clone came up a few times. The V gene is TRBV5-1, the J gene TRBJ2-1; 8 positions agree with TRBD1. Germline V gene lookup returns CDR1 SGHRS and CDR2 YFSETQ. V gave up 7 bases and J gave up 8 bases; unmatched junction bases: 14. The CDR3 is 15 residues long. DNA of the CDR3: TGCGCCAGCGAGAGGGGTCGGACAGGGATGGATGAGCAGTTCTTC. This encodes CASERGRTGMDEQFF.

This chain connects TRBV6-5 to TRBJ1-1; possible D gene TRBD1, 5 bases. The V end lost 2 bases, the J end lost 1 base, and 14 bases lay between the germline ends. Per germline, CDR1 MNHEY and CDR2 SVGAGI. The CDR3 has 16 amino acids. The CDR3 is CASSYRGGVANTEAFF. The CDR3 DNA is TGTGCCAGCAGTTACAGGGGCGGGGTCGCGAACACTGAAGCTTTCTTT.

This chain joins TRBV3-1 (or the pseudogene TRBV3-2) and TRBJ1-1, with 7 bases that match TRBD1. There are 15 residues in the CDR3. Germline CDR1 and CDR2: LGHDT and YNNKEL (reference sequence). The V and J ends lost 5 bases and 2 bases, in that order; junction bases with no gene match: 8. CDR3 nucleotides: TGTGCCAGCAGCACACAGACAGGGAGCAACACTGAAGCTTTCTTT. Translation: CASSTQTGSNTEAFF.

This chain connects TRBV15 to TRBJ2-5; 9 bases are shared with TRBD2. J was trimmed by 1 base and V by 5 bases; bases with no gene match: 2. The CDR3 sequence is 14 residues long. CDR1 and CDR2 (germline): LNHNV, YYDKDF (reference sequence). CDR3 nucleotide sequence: TGTGCCACCAGCGCGGGGGGGCCCCAAGAGACCCAGTACTTC. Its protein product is CATSAGGPQETQYF.